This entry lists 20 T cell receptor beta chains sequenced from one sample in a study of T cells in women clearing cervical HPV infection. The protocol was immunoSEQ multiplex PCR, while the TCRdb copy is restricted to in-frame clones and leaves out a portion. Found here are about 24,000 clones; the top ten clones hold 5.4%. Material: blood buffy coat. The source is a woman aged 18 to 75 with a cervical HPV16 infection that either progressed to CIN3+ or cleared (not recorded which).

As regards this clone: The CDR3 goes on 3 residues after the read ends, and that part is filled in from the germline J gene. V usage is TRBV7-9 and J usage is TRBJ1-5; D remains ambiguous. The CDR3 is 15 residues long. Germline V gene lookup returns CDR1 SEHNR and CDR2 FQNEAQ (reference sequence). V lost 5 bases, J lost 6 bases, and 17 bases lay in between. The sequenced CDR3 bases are TGTGCCAGCAGCGCGGCGGGTAGGGCGAGTCAGCCC. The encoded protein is CASSAAGRASQP. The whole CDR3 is CASSAAGRASQPQHF.

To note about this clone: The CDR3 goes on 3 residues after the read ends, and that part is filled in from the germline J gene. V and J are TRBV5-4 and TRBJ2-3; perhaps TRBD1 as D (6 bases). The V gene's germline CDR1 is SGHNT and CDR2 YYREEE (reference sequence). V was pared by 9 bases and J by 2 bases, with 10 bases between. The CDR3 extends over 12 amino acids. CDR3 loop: CATTGNTDTQYF. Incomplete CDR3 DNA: TGTGCCACCACAGGGAACACAGATACG.

This chain's CDR3 is CASSVGQLGFTDTQYF. The sequenced part of the CDR3 DNA is TGCGCCAGCAGCGTAGGACAGCTAGGATTCACAGATACG. The rearrangement joins TRBV5-1 to TRBJ2-3; tentatively, D is TRBD1 (6 bases). The CDR3 end falls 3 residues outside the read, so it is completed with the germline J gene. Germline CDR1 and CDR2: SGHRS and YFSETQ. V was shortened by 4 bases and J by 2 bases, with 17 bases between the two germline ends. CDR3 size: 16 residues.

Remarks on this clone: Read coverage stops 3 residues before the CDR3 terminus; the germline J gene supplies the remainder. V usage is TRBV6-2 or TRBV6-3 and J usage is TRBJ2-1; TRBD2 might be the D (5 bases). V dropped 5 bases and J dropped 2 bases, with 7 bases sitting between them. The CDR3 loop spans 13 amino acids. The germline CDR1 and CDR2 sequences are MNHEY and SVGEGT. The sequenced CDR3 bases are TGTGCCAGCAGTCCGACTACCTACAATGAG. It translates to CASSPTTYNE. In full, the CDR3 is CASSPTTYNEQFF.

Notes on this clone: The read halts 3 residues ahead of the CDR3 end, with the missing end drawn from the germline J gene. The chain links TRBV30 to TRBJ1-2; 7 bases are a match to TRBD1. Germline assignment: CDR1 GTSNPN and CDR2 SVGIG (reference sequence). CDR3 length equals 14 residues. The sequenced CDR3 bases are TGTGCCTGGAGTGTTCTTTCGAGGGGGCAAGGC. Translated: CAWSVLSRGQG. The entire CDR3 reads CAWSVLSRGQGYTF.

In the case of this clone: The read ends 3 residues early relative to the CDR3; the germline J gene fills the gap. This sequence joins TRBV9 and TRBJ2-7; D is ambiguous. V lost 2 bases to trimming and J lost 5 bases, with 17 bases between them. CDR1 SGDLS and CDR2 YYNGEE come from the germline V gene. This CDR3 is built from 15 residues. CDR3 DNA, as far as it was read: TGTGCCAGCAGCGTTCTAGAGCGTCCTCGGGACGAG. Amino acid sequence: CASSVLERPRDE. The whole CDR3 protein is CASSVLERPRDEQYF.

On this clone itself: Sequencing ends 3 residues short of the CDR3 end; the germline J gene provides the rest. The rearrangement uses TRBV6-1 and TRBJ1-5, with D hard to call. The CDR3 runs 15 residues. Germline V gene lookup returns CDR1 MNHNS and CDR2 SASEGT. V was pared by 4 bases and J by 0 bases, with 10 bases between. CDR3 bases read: TGTGCCAGCAGTGGGAGGGCTGATAGCAATCAGCCC. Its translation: CASSGRADSNQP. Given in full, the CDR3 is CASSGRADSNQPQHF.

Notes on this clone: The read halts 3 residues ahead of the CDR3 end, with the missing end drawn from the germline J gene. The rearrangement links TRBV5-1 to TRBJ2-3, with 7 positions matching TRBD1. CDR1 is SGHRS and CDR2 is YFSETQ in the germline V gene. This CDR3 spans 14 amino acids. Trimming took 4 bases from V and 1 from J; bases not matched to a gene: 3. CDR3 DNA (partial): TGCGCCAGCAGCAACACAGGGGGCACAGATACG. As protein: CASSNTGGTDT. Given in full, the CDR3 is CASSNTGGTDTQYF.

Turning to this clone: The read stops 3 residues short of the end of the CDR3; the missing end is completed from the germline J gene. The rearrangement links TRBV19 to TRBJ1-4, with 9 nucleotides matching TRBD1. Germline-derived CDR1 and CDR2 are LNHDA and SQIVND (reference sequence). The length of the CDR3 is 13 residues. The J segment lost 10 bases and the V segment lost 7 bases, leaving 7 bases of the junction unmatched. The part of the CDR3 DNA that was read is TGTGCCAGTAAGCAGGACAGGGGCCTAAAA. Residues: CASKQDRGLK. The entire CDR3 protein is CASKQDRGLKLFF.

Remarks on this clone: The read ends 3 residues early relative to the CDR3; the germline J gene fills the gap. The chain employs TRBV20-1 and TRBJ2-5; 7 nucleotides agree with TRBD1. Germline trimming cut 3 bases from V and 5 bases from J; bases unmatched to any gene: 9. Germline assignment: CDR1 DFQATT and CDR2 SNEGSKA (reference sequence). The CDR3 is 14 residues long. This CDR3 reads CSASLVTGRETQYF. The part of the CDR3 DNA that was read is TGCAGTGCTAGCCTAGTGACAGGGCGCGAGACC.

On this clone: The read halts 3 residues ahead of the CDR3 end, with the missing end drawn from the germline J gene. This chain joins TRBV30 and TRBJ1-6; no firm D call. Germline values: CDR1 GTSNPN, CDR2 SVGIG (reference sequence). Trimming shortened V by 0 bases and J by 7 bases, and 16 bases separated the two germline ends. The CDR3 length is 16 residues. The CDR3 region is CAWSVSGYNFNSPLHF. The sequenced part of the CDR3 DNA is TGTGCCTGGAGTGTAAGCGGGTACAACTTCAATTCACCC.

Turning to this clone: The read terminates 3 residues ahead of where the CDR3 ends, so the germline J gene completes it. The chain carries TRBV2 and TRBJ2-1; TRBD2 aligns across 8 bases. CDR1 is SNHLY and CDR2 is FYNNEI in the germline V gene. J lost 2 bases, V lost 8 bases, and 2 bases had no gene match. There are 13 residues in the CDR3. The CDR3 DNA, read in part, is TGTGCCAGCCCGACTAGCGCCTACAATGAG. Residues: CASPTSAYNE. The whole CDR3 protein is CASPTSAYNEQFF.

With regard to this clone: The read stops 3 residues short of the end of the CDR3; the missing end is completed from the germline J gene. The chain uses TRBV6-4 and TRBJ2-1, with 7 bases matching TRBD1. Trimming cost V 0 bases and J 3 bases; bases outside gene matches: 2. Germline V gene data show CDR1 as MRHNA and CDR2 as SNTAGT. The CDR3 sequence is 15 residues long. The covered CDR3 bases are TGTGCCAGCAGTGACTCGTGGACAGGCTACAATGAG. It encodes CASSDSWTGYNE. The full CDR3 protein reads CASSDSWTGYNEQFF.

Incomplete CDR3 DNA: TGTGCCAGCTCACCGGGAGCAGGGGCGTTTCATCAGCCC. Protein product: CASSPGAGAFHQP. The entire CDR3 is CASSPGAGAFHQPQHF. This chain uses TRBV18 with TRBJ1-5; maybe TRBD1 (6 bases). The read gets to within 3 residues of the CDR3 end, and the germline J gene fills in the rest. Looked up from germline, CDR1 is KGHSH and CDR2 is LQKENI. Trimming removed 3 bases from V and 5 bases from J, with 17 bases in between. The CDR3 loop spans 16 amino acids.

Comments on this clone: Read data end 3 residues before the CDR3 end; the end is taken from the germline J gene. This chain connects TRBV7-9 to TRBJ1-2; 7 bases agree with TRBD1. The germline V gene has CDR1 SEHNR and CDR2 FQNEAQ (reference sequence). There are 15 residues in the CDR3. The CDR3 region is CASSSGQKYFYDYTF. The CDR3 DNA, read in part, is TGTGCCAGCAGCTCGGGACAGAAATACTTCTACGAC.

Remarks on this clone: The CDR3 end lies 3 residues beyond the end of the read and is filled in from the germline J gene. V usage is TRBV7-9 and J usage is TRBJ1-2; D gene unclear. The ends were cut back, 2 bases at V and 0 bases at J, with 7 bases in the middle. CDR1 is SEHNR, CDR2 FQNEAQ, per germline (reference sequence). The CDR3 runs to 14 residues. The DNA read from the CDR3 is TGTGCCAGCAGCTTAATCGCAGCTAACTATGGC. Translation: CASSLIAANYG. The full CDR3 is CASSLIAANYGYTF. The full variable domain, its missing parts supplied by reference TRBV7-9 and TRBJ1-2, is DTGVSQNPRHKITKRGQNVTFRCDPISEHNRLYWYRQTLGQGPEFLTYFQNEAQLEKSRLLSDRFSAERPKGSFSTLEIQRTEQGDSAMYLCASSLIAANYGYTFGSGTRLTVV.

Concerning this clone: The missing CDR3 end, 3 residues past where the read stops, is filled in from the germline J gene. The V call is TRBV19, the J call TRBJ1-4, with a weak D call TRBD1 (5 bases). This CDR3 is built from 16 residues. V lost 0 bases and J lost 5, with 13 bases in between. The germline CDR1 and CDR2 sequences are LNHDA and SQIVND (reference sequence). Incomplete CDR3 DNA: TGTGCCAGTAGTATAGATTGGGGCGCGGGGAATGAAAAA. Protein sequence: CASSIDWGAGNEK. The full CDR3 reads CASSIDWGAGNEKLFF.

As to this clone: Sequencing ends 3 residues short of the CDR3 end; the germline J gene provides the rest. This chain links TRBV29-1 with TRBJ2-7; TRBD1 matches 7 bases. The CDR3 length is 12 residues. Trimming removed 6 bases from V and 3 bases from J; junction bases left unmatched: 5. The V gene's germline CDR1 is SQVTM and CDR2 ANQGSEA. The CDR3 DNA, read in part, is TGCAGCGTCAGGGCAGGGGGCTACGAG. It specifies CSVRAGGYE. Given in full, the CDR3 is CSVRAGGYEQYF.

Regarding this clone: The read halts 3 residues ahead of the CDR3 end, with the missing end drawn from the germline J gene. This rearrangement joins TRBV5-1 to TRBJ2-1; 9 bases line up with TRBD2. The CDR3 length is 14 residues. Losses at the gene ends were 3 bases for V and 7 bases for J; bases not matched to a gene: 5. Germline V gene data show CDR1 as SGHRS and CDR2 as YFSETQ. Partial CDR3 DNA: TGCGCCAGCAGCTCCGGACTAGCGCGAAATGAG. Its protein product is CASSSGLARNE. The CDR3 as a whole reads CASSSGLARNEQFF.

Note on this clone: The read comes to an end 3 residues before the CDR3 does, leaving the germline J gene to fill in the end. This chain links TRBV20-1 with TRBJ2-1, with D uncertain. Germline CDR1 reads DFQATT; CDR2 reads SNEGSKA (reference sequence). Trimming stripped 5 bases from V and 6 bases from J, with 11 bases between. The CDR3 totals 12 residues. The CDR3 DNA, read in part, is TGCAGTGCTCCAGACATGACCAATGAG. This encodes CSAPDMTNE. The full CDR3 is CSAPDMTNEQFF.